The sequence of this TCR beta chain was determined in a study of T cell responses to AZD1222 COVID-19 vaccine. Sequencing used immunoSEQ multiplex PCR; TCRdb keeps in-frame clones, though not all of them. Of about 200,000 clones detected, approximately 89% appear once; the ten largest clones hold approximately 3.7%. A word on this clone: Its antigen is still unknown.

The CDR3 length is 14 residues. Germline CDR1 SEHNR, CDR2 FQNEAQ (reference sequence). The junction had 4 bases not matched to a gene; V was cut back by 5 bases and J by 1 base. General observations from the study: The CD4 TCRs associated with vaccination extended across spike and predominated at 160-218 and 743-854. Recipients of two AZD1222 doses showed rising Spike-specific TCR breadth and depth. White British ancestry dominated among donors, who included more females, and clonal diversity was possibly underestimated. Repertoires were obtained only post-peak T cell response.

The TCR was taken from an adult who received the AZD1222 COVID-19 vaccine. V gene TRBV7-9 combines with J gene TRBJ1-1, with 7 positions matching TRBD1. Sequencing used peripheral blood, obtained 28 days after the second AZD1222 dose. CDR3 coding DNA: TGTGCCAGCAGCCCCTGGACAGGGAACACTGAAGCTTTCTTT. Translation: CASSPWTGNTEAFF.